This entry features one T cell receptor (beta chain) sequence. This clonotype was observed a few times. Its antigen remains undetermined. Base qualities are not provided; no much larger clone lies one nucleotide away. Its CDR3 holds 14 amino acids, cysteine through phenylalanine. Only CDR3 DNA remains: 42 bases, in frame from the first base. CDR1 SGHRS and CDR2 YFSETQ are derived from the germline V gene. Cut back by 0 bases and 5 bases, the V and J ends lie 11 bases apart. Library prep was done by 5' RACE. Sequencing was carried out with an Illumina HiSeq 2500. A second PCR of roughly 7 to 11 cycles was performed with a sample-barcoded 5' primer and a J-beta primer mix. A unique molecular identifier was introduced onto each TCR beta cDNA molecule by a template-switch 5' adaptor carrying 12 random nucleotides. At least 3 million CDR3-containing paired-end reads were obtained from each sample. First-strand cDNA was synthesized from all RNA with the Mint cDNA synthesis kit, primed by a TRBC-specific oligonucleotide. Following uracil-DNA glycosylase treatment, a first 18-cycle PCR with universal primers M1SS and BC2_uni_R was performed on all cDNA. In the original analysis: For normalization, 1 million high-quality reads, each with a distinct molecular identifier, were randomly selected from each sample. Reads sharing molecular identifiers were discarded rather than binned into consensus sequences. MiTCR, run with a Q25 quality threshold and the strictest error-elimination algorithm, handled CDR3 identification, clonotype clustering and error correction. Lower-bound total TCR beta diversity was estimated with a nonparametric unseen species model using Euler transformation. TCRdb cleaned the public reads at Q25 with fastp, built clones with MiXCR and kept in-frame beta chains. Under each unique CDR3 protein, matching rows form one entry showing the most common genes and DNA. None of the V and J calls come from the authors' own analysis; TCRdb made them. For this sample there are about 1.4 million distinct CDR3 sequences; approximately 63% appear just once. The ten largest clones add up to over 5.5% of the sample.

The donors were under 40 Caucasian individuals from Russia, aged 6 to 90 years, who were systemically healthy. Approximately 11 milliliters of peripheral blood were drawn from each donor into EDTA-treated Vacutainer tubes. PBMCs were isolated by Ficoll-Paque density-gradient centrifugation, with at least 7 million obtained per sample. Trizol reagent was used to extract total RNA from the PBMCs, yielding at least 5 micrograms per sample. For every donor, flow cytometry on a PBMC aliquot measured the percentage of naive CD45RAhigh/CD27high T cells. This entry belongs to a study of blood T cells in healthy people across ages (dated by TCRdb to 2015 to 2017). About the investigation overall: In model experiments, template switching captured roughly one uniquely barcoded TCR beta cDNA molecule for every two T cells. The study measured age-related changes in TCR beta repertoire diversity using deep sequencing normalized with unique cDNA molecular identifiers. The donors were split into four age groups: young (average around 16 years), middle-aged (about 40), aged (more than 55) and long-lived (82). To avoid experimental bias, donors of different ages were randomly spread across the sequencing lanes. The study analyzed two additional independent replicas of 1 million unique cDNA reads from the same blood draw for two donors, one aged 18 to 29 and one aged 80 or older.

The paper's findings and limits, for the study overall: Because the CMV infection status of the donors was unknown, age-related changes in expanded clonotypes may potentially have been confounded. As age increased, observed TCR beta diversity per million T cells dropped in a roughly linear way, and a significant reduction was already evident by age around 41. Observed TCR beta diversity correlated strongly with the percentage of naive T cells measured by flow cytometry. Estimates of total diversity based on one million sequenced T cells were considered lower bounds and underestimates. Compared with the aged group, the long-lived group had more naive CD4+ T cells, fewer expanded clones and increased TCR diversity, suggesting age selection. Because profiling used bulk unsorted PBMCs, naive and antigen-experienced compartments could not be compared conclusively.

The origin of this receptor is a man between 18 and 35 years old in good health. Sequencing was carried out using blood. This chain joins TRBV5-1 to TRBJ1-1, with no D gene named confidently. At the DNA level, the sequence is TGCGCCAGCAGCTTGGGCAGGATTGAGACTGAAGCTTTCTTT. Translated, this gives CASSLGRIETEAFF.